This T cell receptor (beta chain) was sequenced during a study of T cells in Graves' hyperthyroidism and ophthalmopathy. About the research overall: Peripheral blood specimens were obtained at initial diagnosis, prior to any treatment. Study findings and constraints: Blood held most thyroid clonotypes expanded above 0.001 frequency. A median around 6.8 months before onset, the model predicted ophthalmopathy.

Fresh 10 ml peripheral blood yielded PBMCs. Germline loops: CDR1 KGHSH, CDR2 LQKENI. The CDR3 extends over 15 amino acids. The ends lost 2 bases at V and 8 bases at J; junction bases unmatched: 7. For this clonotype: What it recognizes is unknown.

There were TCR beta CDR3 regions amplified from RNA transcripts. In the first-round RT-PCR of the TCR CDR3, the HTBI primer set was used. Using its own MiXCR run on the multiplex PCR reads, TCRdb lists one record per CDR3 protein. Among roughly 750,000 distinct CDR3 sequences, roughly 15% were seen once, and the ten largest hold roughly 8%. The sequence came from a man aged 18 to 30 with Graves' hyperthyroidism. This chain uses TRBV18 with TRBJ2-1; 9 bases align to TRBD2. Material: blood. CDR3 in amino acids: CASSPYISGSDEQFF. Here the CDR3 DNA reads TGTGCCAGCTCACCATATATTAGCGGGAGCGATGAGCAGTTCTTC. Using reference TRBV18 and TRBJ2-1 for the parts outside the CDR3, the full variable domain is NAGVMQNPRHLVRRRGQEARLRCSPMKGHSHVYWYRQLPEEGLKFMVYLQKENIIDESGMPKERFSAEFPKEGPSILRIQQVVRGDSAAYFCASSPYISGSDEQFFGPGTRLTVL.